This TCR beta chain was documented in a study of CD8+ T cells in alopecia areata (dated by TCRdb to the late 2010s). For the study in its entirety: The treated patients took part in an open-label pilot trial in which moderate-to-severe alopecia areata was treated with oral tofacitinib at 5 to 10 mg twice daily. Tofacitinib was given for 6 to 18 months, followed by 6 months of follow-up off drug to assess delayed response and recurrence. The study used high-throughput TCRbeta sequencing to examine T cell clonal expansion in alopecia areata, in both the C3H/HeJ mouse model and human patients. Human TCRbeta sequencing covered scalp tissue and sorted CD4+ and CD8+ peripheral blood T cells from patchy and totalis/universalis alopecia areata patients and healthy controls. Patients on tofacitinib were biopsied at baseline and after 4 and 24 weeks of treatment, and several of the patients also had a later scalp biopsy. Clonality in the scalp was compared among normal scalp (n=4), patchy alopecia areata scalp (n=8), and alopecia totalis/universalis scalp (n=8). RNA was obtained with the PAXgene miRNA kit for fixed scalp, the miRNeasy kit for PBMCs, and the RNeasy kit for mouse skin. TCRbeta CDR3 regions were amplified by immunoSEQ multiplex PCR using 35 Vbeta forward and 13 Jbeta reverse primers.

On the study overall, not on this receptor specifically: Higher clonality and more expanded CD8+ clones were observed in lesional scalp than in normal scalp, particularly in alopecia totalis/universalis, a finding suggestive of antigenic drive. TCR sequences shared between patients were less clear than in mice, possibly partly because of HLA diversity in the patient population. Unlike mouse skin, which is dominated by gammadelta T cells, normal human skin has resident alphabeta T cells that are also sequenced, and this complicates analysis of the scalp TCR repertoire.

Remarks on this clone: This receptor's antigen is unknown. No base-level quality is on record; no much larger clone is a single base apart.

Library preparation was by the immunoSEQ multiplex PCR assay. RNA was extracted from all samples and reverse transcribed into cDNA as template for TCR sequencing. First-strand cDNA was synthesized using SuperScript III with a 2:1 mix of oligo-dT and random hexamers. A synthetic immune receptor repertoire was used to measure amplification bias, and any remaining bias was corrected computationally. The source study handled its data this way. Raw reads were preprocessed to remove errors, and CDR3 was defined according to IMGT conventions as the region from the conserved cysteine to phenylalanine. Clonality was computed by normalizing Shannon entropy by log2 of the number of productive unique TCRs and subtracting the result from 1. Scalp TCRbeta sequences were cross-referenced with sorted blood CD4 and CD8 repertoires so that the CD4 or CD8 identity of scalp clones could be inferred. As stored in TCRdb, this immuneACCESS dataset retains in-frame rearrangements with V and J assigned. A fraction of the clones does not appear; measured against another copy, unresolved V genes explain less than half of the discrepancy, and the remainder lacks a known reason. V, J and clone size derive from that table, while D and trimming were established from the DNA sequence. The sample records fewer than 200,000 clones, approximately 70% of which are singletons. The ten biggest clones cover roughly 11% of the sample.

From the germline V gene (reference sequence), CDR1 is GTSNPN and CDR2 is SVGIG. The CDR3 spans 14 residues, from the cysteine through the phenylalanine. CDR3 DNA is the only sequence kept; it has 42 bases, read in frame from the first base. V loses 0 bases of germline sequence and J loses 2 bases, and the interval between the two ends is 11 bases. Interpreted using the paper, the time point label stands for: baseline before oral tofacitinib. Lesional scalp punch biopsies and peripheral blood were collected from alopecia areata patients. After PBMCs were isolated by density centrifugation and stained for CD3, CD4 and CD8, a FACSAria was used to sort CD4+ and CD8+ T cells.

This specimen consisted of CD8+ T cells sorted from blood, obtained at week 0. This TCR came from a human donor with alopecia areata. This chain is built from TRBV30 and TRBJ2-7; the D element could tentatively be TRBD1 or TRBD2, as 5 bases agree for each. The nucleotides are TGTGCCTGGAGTGTACCCGGGACGGCCTACGAGCAGTACTTC. Its translation is CAWSVPGTAYEQYF.